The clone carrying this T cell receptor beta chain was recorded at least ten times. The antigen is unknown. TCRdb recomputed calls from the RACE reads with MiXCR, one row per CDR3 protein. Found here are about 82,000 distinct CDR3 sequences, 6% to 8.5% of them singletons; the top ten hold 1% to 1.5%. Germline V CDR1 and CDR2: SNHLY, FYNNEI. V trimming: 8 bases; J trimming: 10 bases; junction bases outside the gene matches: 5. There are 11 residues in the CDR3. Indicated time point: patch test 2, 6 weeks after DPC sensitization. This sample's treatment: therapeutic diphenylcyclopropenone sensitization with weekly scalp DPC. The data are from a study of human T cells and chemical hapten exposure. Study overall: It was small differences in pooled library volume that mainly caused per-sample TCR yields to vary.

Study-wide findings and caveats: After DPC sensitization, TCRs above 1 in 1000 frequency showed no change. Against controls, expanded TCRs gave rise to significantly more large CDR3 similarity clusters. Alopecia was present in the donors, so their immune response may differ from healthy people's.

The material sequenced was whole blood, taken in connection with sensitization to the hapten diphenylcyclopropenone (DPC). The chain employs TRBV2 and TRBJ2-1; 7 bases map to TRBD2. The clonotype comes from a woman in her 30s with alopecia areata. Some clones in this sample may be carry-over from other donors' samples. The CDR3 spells CASPVGGEQFF. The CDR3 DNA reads TGTGCCAGCCCTGTCGGGGGGGAGCAGTTCTTC.